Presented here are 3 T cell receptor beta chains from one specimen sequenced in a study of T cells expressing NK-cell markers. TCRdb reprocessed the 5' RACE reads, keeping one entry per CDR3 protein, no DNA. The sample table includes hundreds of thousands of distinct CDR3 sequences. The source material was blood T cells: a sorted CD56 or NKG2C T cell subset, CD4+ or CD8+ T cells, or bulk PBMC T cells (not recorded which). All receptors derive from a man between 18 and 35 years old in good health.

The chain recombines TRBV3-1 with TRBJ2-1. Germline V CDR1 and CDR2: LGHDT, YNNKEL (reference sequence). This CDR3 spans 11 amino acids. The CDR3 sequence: CASSQGVSGFF.

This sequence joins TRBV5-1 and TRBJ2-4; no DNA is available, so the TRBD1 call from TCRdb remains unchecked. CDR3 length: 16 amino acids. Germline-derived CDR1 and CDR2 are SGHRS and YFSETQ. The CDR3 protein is CASSLTAGGTKNIQYF.

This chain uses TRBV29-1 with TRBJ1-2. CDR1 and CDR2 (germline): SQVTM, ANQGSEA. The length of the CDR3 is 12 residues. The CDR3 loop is CSVLFGDYGYTF. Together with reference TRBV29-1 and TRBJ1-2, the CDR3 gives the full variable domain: SAVISQKPSRDICQRGTSLTIQCQVDSQVTMMFWYRQQPGQSLTLIATANQGSEATYESGFVIDKFPISRPNLTFSTLTVSNMSPEDSSIYLCSVLFGDYGYTFGSGTRLTVV.